These 22 T cell receptor beta chains came from one sample sequenced in a study of OX40 agonist ivuxolimab in advanced cancers. Only in-frame clones appear in the TCRdb table, and some are missing; sequencing was by immunoSEQ multiplex PCR. The sample shows about 43,000 clones, approximately 80% of them seen only once. Material: CD4+ or CD8+ T cells sorted from blood, obtained in a trial of the OX40 agonist ivuxolimab. The source is an adult with an advanced solid tumor such as melanoma, head and neck, liver or kidney cancer.

This clone was observed once. The chain combines TRBV30 with TRBJ1-1, with D possibly being TRBD1 (6 bases). CDR1 and CDR2 (germline): GTSNPN, SVGIG (reference sequence). The CDR3 sequence is 14 residues long. Trimming removed 0 bases from V and 6 bases from J, with 14 bases in between. The CDR3 bases are TGTGCCTGGAGTGTAAATTGGGGGGCAGCTGAAGCTTTCTTT. Translation gives CAWSVNWGAAEAFF.

The V gene is TRBV6-5, the J gene TRBJ1-6, with TRBD1 matching 7 bases. With 6 bases clipped from V and 7 bases from J, the junction kept 9 bases outside the gene matches. Germline-derived CDR1 and CDR2 are MNHEY and SVGAGI. This CDR3 is built from 15 residues. The CDR3 spells CASSPKAGGNSPLHF. DNA of the CDR3: TGTGCCAGCAGCCCCAAGGCAGGGGGGAATTCACCCCTCCACTTT.

This clone was found once. This chain joins TRBV14 and TRBJ2-1; 7 positions match TRBD1. This CDR3 comprises 14 residues. Trimming at V came to 5 bases and at J to 5 bases, leaving 6 bases not matched to a gene. Germline V gene lookup returns CDR1 SGHDN and CDR2 FVKESK. The CDR3 DNA sequence: TGTGCCAGCAGCGGACAGGACCATGACAATGAGCAGTTCTTC. As protein: CASSGQDHDNEQFF.

V is TRBV7-2 and J is TRBJ1-4; D may be TRBD1 (5 bases). CDR1 is SGHTA and CDR2 is FQGNSA in the germline V gene. The V gene lost 5 bases and the J gene lost 2 bases, with 9 bases spanning the gap. The CDR3 runs 14 residues. CDR3 DNA sequence: TGTGCCAGCAGCCTGACAGTTACTAATGAAAAACTGTTTTTT. Protein sequence: CASSLTVTNEKLFF.

The chain has TRBV7-2 and TRBJ2-1, with D perhaps matching TRBD1 (5 bases). The CDR3 runs to 16 residues. Trimming cost V 5 bases and J 7 bases, with 21 bases left between them. Germline V gives CDR1 SGHTA, CDR2 FQGNSA. This CDR3 is CASSPSWGRATNEQFF. In DNA form, the CDR3 reads TGTGCCAGCAGCCCCTCCTGGGGCAGGGCTACGAATGAGCAGTTCTTC.

V gene TRBV4-3 combines with J gene TRBJ1-1, with 8 bases matching TRBD1. The length of the CDR3 is 15 residues. Germline V gives CDR1 LGHNA, CDR2 YSLEER. J gave up 7 bases and V 1 base, and 8 bases lay outside the gene matches. CDR3 nucleotides: TGCGCCAGCAGCCAAGGGACAGGGTCGTATGTTGAAGCTTTCTTT. Its translation is CASSQGTGSYVEAFF.

This clone was counted a single time. J is TRBJ1-6 and V is TRBV7-2, with D perhaps matching TRBD1 (5 bases). The V gene's germline CDR1 is SGHTA and CDR2 FQGNSA. Trimming left V 4 bases short and J 7 bases short, with 11 bases between. CDR3 size: 14 residues. CDR3 sequence: CASSWGTRNSPLHF. The CDR3 DNA reads TGTGCCAGCAGCTGGGGGACTCGGAATTCACCCCTCCACTTT.

The rearrangement joins TRBV4-1 to TRBJ1-2; TRBD1 is a possible D gene (5 bases). The V end lost 0 bases, the J end lost 2 bases, and 10 bases lay between the germline ends. The CDR3 sequence is 15 residues long. Per the germline V gene, CDR1 is MGHRA and CDR2 is YSYEKL. The CDR3, as DNA: TGCGCCAGCAGCCAAGAAAAGACAGCCAACTATGGCTACACCTTC. It encodes CASSQEKTANYGYTF.

This clone came up once. The genes are TRBV5-4 and TRBJ1-5; maybe TRBD1 (5 bases). V dropped 4 bases and J dropped 7 bases, with 15 bases sitting between them. Germline CDR1 reads SGHNT; CDR2 reads YYREEE (reference sequence). The CDR3 covers 14 residues. This CDR3 is CASSRQGRGQPQHF. In nucleotides, the CDR3 is TGTGCCAGCAGCCGCCAGGGTCGAGGCCAGCCCCAGCATTTT.

The gene calls are TRBV18 and TRBJ1-2; no definite D call. Germline CDR1 KGHSH, CDR2 LQKENI. V lost 5 bases, J lost 3 bases, and 19 bases lay in between. The CDR3 is 16 amino acids. The CDR3 is CASSSSLVNRDYGYTF. CDR3 sequence (DNA): TGTGCCAGCTCATCCTCTCTTGTTAATCGGGACTATGGCTACACCTTC.

J is TRBJ2-1 and V is TRBV5-4, with D uncertain. CDR1 is SGHNT, CDR2 YYREEE, per germline (reference sequence). Trimming removed 6 bases from V and 5 bases from J, with 15 bases in between. This CDR3 is 14 amino acids long. The CDR3 DNA is TGTGCCAGCACCGTGGGCAGTACCGACAATGAGCAGTTCTTC. Its translation: CASTVGSTDNEQFF.

J is TRBJ2-7 and V is TRBV7-7; D is unclear. The length of the CDR3 is 10 residues. V was shortened by 5 bases and J by 5 bases, with 4 bases between the two germline ends. Germline V gives CDR1 SSHAT, CDR2 FNYEAQ (reference sequence). The CDR3, as DNA: TGTGCCAGCAGCATTGACGAGCAGTACTTC. Protein sequence: CASSIDEQYF.

The rearrangement joins TRBV5-1 to TRBJ2-7; tentatively, D is TRBD1 (5 bases). This CDR3 has 13 amino acids. With 0 bases removed from V and 6 bases from J, the gap between germline ends came to 10 bases. Germline lookup yields CDR1 SGHRS and CDR2 YFSETQ. CDR3 coding DNA: TGCGCCAGCAGCTTGGCCCAACAGGCCGAGCAGTACTTC. Translating it yields CASSLAQQAEQYF. Together with reference TRBV5-1 and TRBJ2-7, the CDR3 gives the full variable domain: KAGVTQTPRYLIKTRGQQVTLSCSPISGHRSVSWYQQTPGQGLQFLFEYFSETQRNKGNFPGRFSGRQFSNSRSEMNVSTLELGDSALYLCASSLAQQAEQYFGPGTRLTVT.

The V and J genes are TRBV7-9 and TRBJ2-1; 9 nucleotides line up with TRBD1. Germline-derived CDR1 and CDR2 are SEHNR and FQNEAQ (reference sequence). J gave up 8 bases and V 5 bases, and 7 bases lay outside the gene matches. The CDR3 has 14 amino acids. The CDR3 protein is CASSVGTGMDEQFF. The DNA of the CDR3 is TGTGCCAGCAGCGTGGGGACAGGGATGGATGAGCAGTTCTTC. Filled out from reference TRBV7-9 and TRBJ2-1, the complete variable domain reads DTGVSQNPRHKITKRGQNVTFRCDPISEHNRLYWYRQTLGQGPEFLTYFQNEAQLEKSRLLSDRFSAERPKGSFSTLEIQRTEQGDSAMYLCASSVGTGMDEQFFGPGTRLTVL.

The V gene is TRBV7-9, the J gene TRBJ2-7; 7 bases are shared with TRBD1. J lost 6 bases, V lost 5 bases, and 10 bases had no gene match. Germline V gene sequence: CDR1 SEHNR, CDR2 FQNEAQ (reference sequence). The CDR3 length is 14 residues. The CDR3 region has the DNA TGTGCCAGCAGCCTGGGACAGTACAACGGCGAGCAGTACTTC. Translating gives CASSLGQYNGEQYF.

The V gene is TRBV30, the J gene TRBJ1-4; D unclear. Germline V gene sequence: CDR1 GTSNPN, CDR2 SVGIG (reference sequence). The CDR3 is 13 residues long. V was shortened by 4 bases and J by 7 bases, with 13 bases between the two germline ends. The CDR3 is CAWTLRLGEKLFF. CDR3 DNA sequence: TGTGCCTGGACCCTGCGGCTTGGTGAAAAACTGTTTTTT.

This clone was found once. The rearrangement links TRBV6-8 to TRBJ1-2, with TRBD1 matching 7 bases. Germline-derived CDR1 and CDR2 are MNHGY and SAAAGT. The CDR3 runs 14 residues. The V and J ends lost 2 bases and 8 bases, in that order; junction bases with no gene match: 8. The CDR3 bases are TGTGCCAGCAGTTACGGCAGGGGGGTGGAAGGCTACACCTTC. It specifies CASSYGRGVEGYTF.

The chain couples TRBV6-6 to TRBJ2-3; 7 bases fit TRBD2. This CDR3 contains 14 residues. V lost 5 bases to trimming and J lost 4 bases; unmatched junction nucleotides: 6. Germline loops: CDR1 MNHNY, CDR2 SVGAGI (reference sequence). CDR3 residues: CASSKARGADTQYF. The CDR3 DNA reads TGTGCCAGCAGTAAAGCCCGGGGGGCAGATACGCAGTATTTT.

This clone was picked up one time. V usage is TRBV5-1 and J usage is TRBJ1-4, with unresolved D. Germline loops: CDR1 SGHRS, CDR2 YFSETQ. The CDR3 has 13 amino acids. The germline V and J ends were trimmed by 0 bases and 7 bases, with 7 bases remaining between them. Here the CDR3 reads CASSLADGEKLFF. The DNA of the CDR3 is TGCGCCAGCAGCTTGGCCGACGGTGAAAAACTGTTTTTT.

The J gene is TRBJ1-1, the V gene TRBV28; the D gene is possibly TRBD1 (6 bases). The V end was cut by 6 bases, the J end by 5 bases, with 22 bases between. The CDR3 has 16 residues. Germline V gene data show CDR1 as MDHEN and CDR2 as SYDVKM. The CDR3 is CASSVRPGTSTTEAFF. The CDR3 DNA follows: TGTGCCAGCAGCGTTCGTCCCGGGACAAGTACGACTGAAGCTTTCTTT.

The gene calls are TRBV11-2 and TRBJ1-4, with a tentative D call TRBD1 (5 bases). Germline V CDR1 and CDR2: SGHAT, FQNNGV. V gave up 3 bases and J gave up 7 bases, with 12 bases separating them. The CDR3 totals 14 residues. This CDR3 is CASSLGTSSEKLFF. The DNA of the CDR3 is TGTGCCAGCAGCTTGGGGACGTCGAGTGAAAAACTGTTTTTT.

J is TRBJ2-7 and V is TRBV19, with D perhaps assigned TRBD1 or TRBD2 (5 bases each). Looked up from germline, CDR1 is LNHDA and CDR2 is SQIVND (reference sequence). CDR3 size: 13 residues. V lost 6 bases and J lost 3, with 12 bases in between. In DNA, the CDR3 is TGTGCCAGTAGCGACGGGACCAGCTACGAGCAGTACTTC. It is translated as CASSDGTSYEQYF. Looking up the rest from reference TRBV19 and TRBJ2-7 gives the full variable domain: DGGITQSPKYLFRKEGQNVTLSCEQNLNHDAMYWYRQDPGQGLRLIYYSQIVNDFQKGDIAEGYSVSREKKESFPLTVTSAQKNPTAFYLCASSDGTSYEQYFGPGTRLTVT.